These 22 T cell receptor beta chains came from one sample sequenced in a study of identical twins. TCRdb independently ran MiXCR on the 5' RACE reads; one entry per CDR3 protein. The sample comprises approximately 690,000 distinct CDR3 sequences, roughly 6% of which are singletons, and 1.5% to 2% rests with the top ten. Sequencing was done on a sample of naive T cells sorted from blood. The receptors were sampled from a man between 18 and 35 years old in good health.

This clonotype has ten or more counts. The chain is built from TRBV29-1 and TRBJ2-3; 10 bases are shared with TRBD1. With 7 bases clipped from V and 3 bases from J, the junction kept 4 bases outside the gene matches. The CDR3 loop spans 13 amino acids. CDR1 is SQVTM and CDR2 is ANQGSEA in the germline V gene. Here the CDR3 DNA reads TGCAGCGCCGGGACAGGGGTGACAGATACGCAGTATTTT. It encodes CSAGTGVTDTQYF.

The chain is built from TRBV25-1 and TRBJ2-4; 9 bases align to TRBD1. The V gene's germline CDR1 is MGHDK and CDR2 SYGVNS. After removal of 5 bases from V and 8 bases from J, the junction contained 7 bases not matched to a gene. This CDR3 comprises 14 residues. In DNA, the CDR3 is TGTGCCAGCAGTAAGGGACAGGGAAGGGACATTCAGTACTTC. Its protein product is CASSKGQGRDIQYF.

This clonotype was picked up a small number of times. The CDR3 region has the DNA TGTGCCAGCAGCGCCCTTATTGGGGGCACAGATACGCAGTATTTT. Protein sequence: CASSALIGGTDTQYF. J is TRBJ2-3 and V is TRBV13; D not resolved. V was pared by 5 bases and J by 1 base, with 13 bases between. The germline gives CDR1 PRHDT, CDR2 FYEKMQ (reference sequence). The CDR3 consists of 15 residues.

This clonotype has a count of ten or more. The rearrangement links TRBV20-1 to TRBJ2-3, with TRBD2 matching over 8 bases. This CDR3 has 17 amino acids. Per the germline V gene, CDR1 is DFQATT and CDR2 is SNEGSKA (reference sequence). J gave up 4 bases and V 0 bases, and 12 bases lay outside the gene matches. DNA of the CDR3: TGCAGTGCTAGAGATGTTGGAACTAGCGGCCGTCCAGATACGCAGTATTTT. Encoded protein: CSARDVGTSGRPDTQYF.

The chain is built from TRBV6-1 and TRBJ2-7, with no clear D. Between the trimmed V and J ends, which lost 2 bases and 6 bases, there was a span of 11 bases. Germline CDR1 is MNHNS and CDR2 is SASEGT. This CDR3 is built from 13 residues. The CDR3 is CASSERPHPEQYV. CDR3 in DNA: TGTGCCAGCAGTGAAAGGCCCCACCCCGAGCAGTACGTC.

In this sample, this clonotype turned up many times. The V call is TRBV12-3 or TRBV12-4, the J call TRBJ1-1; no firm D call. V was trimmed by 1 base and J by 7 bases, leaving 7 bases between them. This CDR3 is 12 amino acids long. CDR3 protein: CASSLVGLEAFF. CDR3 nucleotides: TGTGCCAGCAGTTTAGTGGGCCTTGAAGCTTTCTTT.

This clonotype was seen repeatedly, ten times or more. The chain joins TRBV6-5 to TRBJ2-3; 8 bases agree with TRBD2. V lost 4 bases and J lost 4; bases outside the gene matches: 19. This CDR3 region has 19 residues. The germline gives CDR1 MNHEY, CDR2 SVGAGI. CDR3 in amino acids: CASSSPGGGRLEGADTQYF. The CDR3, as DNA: TGTGCCAGCAGTTCCCCGGGAGGCGGGAGGCTCGAAGGGGCAGATACGCAGTATTTT.

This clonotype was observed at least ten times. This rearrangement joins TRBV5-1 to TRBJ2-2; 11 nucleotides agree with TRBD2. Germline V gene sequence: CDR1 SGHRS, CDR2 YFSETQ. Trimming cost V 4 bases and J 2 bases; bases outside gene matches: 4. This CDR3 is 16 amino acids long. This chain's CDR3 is CASSPGLAVNTGELFF. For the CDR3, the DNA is TGCGCCAGCAGCCCGGGACTAGCGGTAAACACCGGGGAGCTGTTTTTT.

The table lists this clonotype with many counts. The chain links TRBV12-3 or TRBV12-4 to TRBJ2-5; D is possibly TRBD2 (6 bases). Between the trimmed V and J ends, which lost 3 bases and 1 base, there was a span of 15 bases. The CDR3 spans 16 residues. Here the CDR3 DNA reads TGTGCCAGCAGTTTTTCGCTCGGAGGGATCCAAGAGACCCAGTACTTC. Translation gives CASSFSLGGIQETQYF.

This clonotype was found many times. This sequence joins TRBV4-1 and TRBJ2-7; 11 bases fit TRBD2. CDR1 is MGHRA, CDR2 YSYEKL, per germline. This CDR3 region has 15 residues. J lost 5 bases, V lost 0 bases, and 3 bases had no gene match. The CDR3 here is CASSQDILAGDEQYV. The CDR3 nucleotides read TGCGCCAGCAGCCAAGATATACTAGCGGGAGACGAGCAGTACGTC.

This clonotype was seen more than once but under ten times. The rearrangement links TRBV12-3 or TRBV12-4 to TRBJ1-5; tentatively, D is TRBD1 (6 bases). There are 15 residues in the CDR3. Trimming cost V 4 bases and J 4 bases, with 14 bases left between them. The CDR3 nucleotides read TGTGCCAGCAGTTCGACGACAGGATTTAATCAGCCCCAGCATTTT. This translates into CASSSTTGFNQPQHF.

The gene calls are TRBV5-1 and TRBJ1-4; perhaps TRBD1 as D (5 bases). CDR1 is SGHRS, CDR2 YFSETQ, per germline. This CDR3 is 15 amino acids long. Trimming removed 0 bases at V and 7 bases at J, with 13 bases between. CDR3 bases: TGCGCCAGCAGCTTGGAGCCAGACGGGGGTGAAAAACTGTTTTTT. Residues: CASSLEPDGGEKLFF.

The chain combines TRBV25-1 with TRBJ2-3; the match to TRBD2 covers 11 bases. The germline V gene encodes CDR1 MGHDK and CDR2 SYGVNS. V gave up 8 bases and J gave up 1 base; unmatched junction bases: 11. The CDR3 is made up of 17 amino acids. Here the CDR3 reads CASRSTPGLAGTDTQYF. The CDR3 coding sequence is TGTGCCAGCCGATCGACCCCGGGACTAGCGGGCACAGATACGCAGTATTTT.

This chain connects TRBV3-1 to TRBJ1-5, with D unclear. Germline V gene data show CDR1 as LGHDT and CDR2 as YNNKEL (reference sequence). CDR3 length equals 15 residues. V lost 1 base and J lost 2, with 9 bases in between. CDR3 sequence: CASSQVSTGNQPQHF. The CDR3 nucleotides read TGTGCCAGCAGCCAAGTCTCTACTGGCAATCAGCCCCAGCATTTT.

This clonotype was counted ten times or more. CDR3 DNA: TGTGCCAGCAGCGGACCCCGACTAGCGCCTAACAATGAGCAGTTCTTC. This sequence encodes CASSGPRLAPNNEQFF. This chain uses TRBV3-1 with TRBJ2-1, with 8 positions matching TRBD2. The germline gives CDR1 LGHDT, CDR2 YNNKEL (reference sequence). This CDR3 has 16 residues. Trimming removed 5 bases from V and 5 bases from J; junction bases left unmatched: 11.

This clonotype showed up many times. The CDR3 DNA reads as TGCAGCGCCCCGCGGGACGGGGAGCTGTTTTTT. Its translation: CSAPRDGELFF. The chain employs TRBV29-1 and TRBJ2-2; TRBD2 is a possible D gene (6 bases). V lost 7 bases to trimming and J lost 7 bases, with 10 bases between them. This CDR3 has 11 amino acids. CDR1 is SQVTM, CDR2 ANQGSEA, per germline.

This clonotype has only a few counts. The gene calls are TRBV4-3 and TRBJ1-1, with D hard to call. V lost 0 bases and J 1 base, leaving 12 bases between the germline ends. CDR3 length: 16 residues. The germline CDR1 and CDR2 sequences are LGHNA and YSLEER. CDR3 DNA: TGCGCCAGCAGCCAAGATTCTTCACCGGGGAACACTGAAGCTTTCTTT. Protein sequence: CASSQDSSPGNTEAFF.

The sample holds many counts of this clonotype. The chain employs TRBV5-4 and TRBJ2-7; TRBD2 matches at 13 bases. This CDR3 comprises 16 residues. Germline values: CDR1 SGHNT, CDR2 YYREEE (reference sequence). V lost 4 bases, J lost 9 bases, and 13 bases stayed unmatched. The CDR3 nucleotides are TGTGCCAGCAGCCCGAGACTAGCGGGAGGTCGCGAACGGCAGTACTTC. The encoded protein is CASSPRLAGGRERQYF.

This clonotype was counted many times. The CDR3 DNA follows: TGTGCCATCAGTGGACGGGACTTCACAGATACGCAGTATTTT. It codes for CAISGRDFTDTQYF. The rearrangement uses TRBV10-3 and TRBJ2-3, with a tentative D call TRBD2 (6 bases). V lost 4 bases to trimming and J lost 2 bases, with 10 bases between them. The CDR3 sequence is 14 residues long. Per germline, CDR1 ENHRY and CDR2 SYGVKD.

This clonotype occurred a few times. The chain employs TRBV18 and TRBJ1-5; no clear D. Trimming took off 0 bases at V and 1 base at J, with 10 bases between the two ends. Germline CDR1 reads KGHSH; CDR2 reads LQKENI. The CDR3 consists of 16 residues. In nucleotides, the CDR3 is TGTGCCAGCTCACCACCGGGGAGGGAAAGCAATCAGCCCCAGCATTTT. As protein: CASSPPGRESNQPQHF.

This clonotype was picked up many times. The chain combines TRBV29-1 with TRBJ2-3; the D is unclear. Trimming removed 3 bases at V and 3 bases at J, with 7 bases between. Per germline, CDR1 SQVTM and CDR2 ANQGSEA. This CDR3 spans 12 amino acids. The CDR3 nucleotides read TGCAGCGTTGAGGCGACAACAGATACGCAGTATTTT. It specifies CSVEATTDTQYF.

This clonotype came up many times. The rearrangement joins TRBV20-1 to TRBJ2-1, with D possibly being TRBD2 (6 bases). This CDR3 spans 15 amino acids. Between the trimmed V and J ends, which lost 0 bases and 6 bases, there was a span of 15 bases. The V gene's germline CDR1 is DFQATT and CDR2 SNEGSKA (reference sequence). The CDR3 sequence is CSARDRGISSNEQFF. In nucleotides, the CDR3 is TGCAGTGCTAGAGACCGGGGGATTTCGAGCAATGAGCAGTTCTTC.